The 5 T cell receptor beta chains in this list originate from one sample, sequenced in a study of blood T cell repertoires in COVID-19. TCRdb's copy holds only in-frame clones and misses some; the assay was immunoSEQ multiplex PCR. The sample lists roughly 260,000 clones; more than 65% were seen once. Sequencing was done on a sample of peripheral blood. These receptors all stem from a middle-aged woman with active or convalescent COVID-19.

CDR3 nucleotides: TGTGCCAGCAGTCCTAGACTAGCGGGGCTCACAGATACGCAGTATTTT. Protein: CASSPRLAGLTDTQYF. J is TRBJ2-3 and V is TRBV13; 11 nucleotides match TRBD2. The CDR3 is made up of 16 amino acids. The V gene's germline CDR1 is PRHDT and CDR2 FYEKMQ (reference sequence). Trimming cost V 6 bases and J 2 bases; bases outside gene matches: 7. Combining the CDR3 with reference TRBV13 and TRBJ2-3 gives the whole variable domain AAGVIQSPRHLIKEKRETATLKCYPIPRHDTVYWYQQGPGQDPQFLISFYEKMQSDKGSIPDRFSAQQFSDYHSELNMSSLELGDSALYFCASSPRLAGLTDTQYFGPGTRLTVL.

The chain uses TRBV30 and TRBJ1-6; 9 bases line up with TRBD1. Losses at the gene ends were 5 bases for V and 9 bases for J; bases not matched to a gene: 8. Germline-derived CDR1 and CDR2 are GTSNPN and SVGIG (reference sequence). There are 14 residues in the CDR3. CDR3 amino acids: CAWSRTGASSPLHF. The CDR3 DNA reads TGTGCCTGGTCGCGGACAGGGGCGAGTTCACCCCTCCACTTT.

The genes are TRBV10-3 and TRBJ2-3; 7 bases align to TRBD2. The trim removed 4 bases at V and 0 bases at J, leaving 7 bases unmatched. Germline CDR1 reads ENHRY; CDR2 reads SYGVKD. The CDR3 length is 16 residues. The CDR3 reads CAISGPSGVSTDTQYF. CDR3 nucleotides: TGTGCCATCAGTGGGCCCAGCGGGGTAAGCACAGATACGCAGTATTTT.

This sequence joins TRBV12-3 or TRBV12-4 and TRBJ1-1, with D possibly matching TRBD1 (5 bases). The V end lost 5 bases, the J end lost 3 bases, and 10 bases lay between the germline ends. This CDR3 contains 13 residues. CDR3 sequence: CASSLSGYTEAFF. CDR3 DNA sequence: TGTGCCAGCAGTCTTTCAGGGTACACTGAAGCTTTCTTT.

The chain has TRBV2 and TRBJ2-1; perhaps TRBD1 as D (5 bases). V gave up 7 bases and J gave up 2 bases, with 6 bases separating them. Germline V gene data show CDR1 as SNHLY and CDR2 as FYNNEI. CDR3 length: 12 residues. CDR3 sequence reads: CASKGAYNEQFF. The DNA of the CDR3 is TGTGCCAGCAAAGGGGCCTACAATGAGCAGTTCTTC.